Here is one T cell receptor (beta chain) with its context. These data originate in a study of control samples from healthy donors and cancer patients. The data were produced by immunoSEQ multiplex PCR, yet TCRdb's version contains in-frame clones alone and is incomplete. The sample lists about 7,400 clones, roughly 84% seen once, with about 30% in the top ten. Germline-derived CDR1 and CDR2 are ENHRY and SYGVKD. The CDR3 contains 15 residues. Trimming removed 2 bases from V and 0 bases from J, with 5 bases in between. The chain links TRBV10-3 to TRBJ2-6; D possibly uses TRBD1 or TRBD2 (5 bases each). The sequence derives from a man aged 70 or older with lung cancer. Sample: PBMCs. CDR3 nucleotides: TGTGCCATCAGTGAGGGGGGCTCTGGGGCCAACGTCCTGACTTTC. As protein: CAISEGGSGANVLTF.